This T cell receptor beta chain comes out of a study of shared clonotypes between healthy human individuals. About the study: Each donor had three CD4 naive, three CD4 memory, two CD8 naive and one CD8 memory plate.

Clones were read by immunoSEQ multiplex PCR, and TCRdb kept only the in-frame ones, dropping some. Seen here are about 1.5 million clones, around 98% observed once, and the top ten hold about 0.42%. Findings and caveats of the study: When naive CD4 clonotypes were compared across a few donors, around 5% were shared. There were few donors, and this limited the genetic and exposure-history diversity represented.

About this clone: Its antigen is not identified.

V lost 6 bases to trimming and J lost 2 bases, with 13 bases between them. The germline V gene has CDR1 MNHNY and CDR2 SVGAGI (reference sequence). The CDR3 is made up of 15 amino acids. V gene TRBV6-6 combines with J gene TRBJ2-2; D may match TRBD1 or TRBD2 (6 bases each). The specimen sequenced was naive CD4+ T cells sorted from blood. Regarding subset: CD45RA+ positively selected. The clonotype comes from a man aged 25 to 45 in good health. CDR3 sequence reads: CASSSTGTNTGELFF. The CDR3 region has the DNA TGTGCCAGCAGCTCAACAGGGACTAACACCGGGGAGCTGTTTTTT.